This T cell receptor beta chain was captured by sequencing in a study of pediatric ulcerative colitis. Study-wide points: Total lymphocyte DNA, not sorted subsets, was the template. Rectal repertoires separated controls, mild-moderate and acute severe colitis.

CDR3 length: 15 residues. J gave up 3 bases and V 7 bases, and 8 bases lay outside the gene matches. In germline, CDR1 is MNHEY, CDR2 SMNVEV (reference sequence). Concerning this clone: Antigen unknown.

The table came from immunoSEQ multiplex PCR; TCRdb's copy has only in-frame clones and leaves some out. The repertoire holds 55,000 to 75,000 clones, with roughly 90% as singletons. The source of this sequence is a boy aged 5 to 17 with severe ulcerative colitis. Sample: blood. This chain links TRBV27 with TRBJ2-3; 9 bases fit TRBD2. Here the CDR3 DNA reads TGTGCCAGCACCCGCTGGGCGGGAGGGACAGATACGCAGTATTTT. Protein: CASTRWAGGTDTQYF.